This passage covers 29 T cell receptor beta chains from one sample sequenced in a study of cytomegalovirus exposure and HLA in healthy donors. The PCR employed 60 Vbeta primers together with 13 Jbeta primers. Sequencing was performed with immunoSEQ multiplex PCR; in TCRdb, only in-frame clones are kept and a portion is missing. The sample lists 65,000 to 75,000 clones, about 65% seen once, with around 2% in the top ten. The sample was PBMCs. The origin of the receptors is a woman aged 25 to 39 in good health and CMV-seronegative.

This clone turned up a few times. The V and J genes are TRBV5-1 and TRBJ1-1, with D perhaps TRBD1 (6 bases). Germline assignment: CDR1 SGHRS and CDR2 YFSETQ. CDR3 length: 15 amino acids. Between the trimmed V and J ends, which lost 3 bases and 1 base, there was a span of 13 bases. This CDR3 reads CASSWGTQGNTEAFF. CDR3 nucleotides: TGCGCCAGCAGCTGGGGGACACAGGGGAACACTGAAGCTTTCTTT.

This chain connects TRBV5-1 to TRBJ2-1, with TRBD2 identical over 8 bases. V lost 4 bases to trimming and J lost 7 bases; unmatched junction nucleotides: 16. Germline V lookup: CDR1 SGHRS, CDR2 YFSETQ. This CDR3 is built from 17 residues. The CDR3 sequence is CASSPTGGAGLQNEQFF. CDR3 nucleotide sequence: TGCGCCAGCAGCCCCACGGGGGGGGCAGGTTTACAGAATGAGCAGTTCTTC.

This clone was detected only a few times. This chain uses TRBV25-1 with TRBJ2-3; tentative D call: TRBD1 (6 bases). Trimming shortened V by 6 bases and J by 4 bases, and 11 bases separated the two germline ends. The CDR3 runs to 13 residues. Per germline, CDR1 MGHDK and CDR2 SYGVNS. The CDR3 reads CASSRQDSDTQYF. The CDR3 DNA reads as TGTGCCAGCAGCCGACAGGATTCAGATACGCAGTATTTT.

As for this clone: A junction boundary mismatches the germline segment, possibly from a read error. Other DNA sequences in the same sample also yield this CDR3. The V and J genes are TRBV7-8 and TRBJ2-7, with 7 bases lining up with TRBD1. Germline V lookup: CDR1 SGHVS, CDR2 FQNEAQ. This CDR3 spans 13 amino acids. CDR3: CSSRSGQAYEQYF. CDR3 bases: TGTTCCAGCAGGTCTGGACAGGCCTACGAGCAGTACTTC. Supplemented by reference TRBV7-8 and TRBJ2-7, the full variable domain reads GAGVSQSPRYKVAKRGQDVALRCDPISGHVSLFWYQQALGQGPEFLTYFQNEAQLDKSGLPSDRFFAERPEGSVSTLKIQRTQQEDSAVYLCSSRSGQAYEQYFGPGTRLTVT.

V is TRBV5-1 and J is TRBJ2-2; no clear D gene. The CDR3 has 17 residues. The V end lost 4 bases, the J end lost 0 bases, and 16 bases lay between the germline ends. Germline V gene sequence: CDR1 SGHRS, CDR2 YFSETQ. CDR3 loop: CASSLGPQLSNTGELFF. The CDR3 coding sequence is TGCGCCAGCAGCCTAGGTCCCCAATTATCGAACACCGGGGAGCTGTTTTTT.

The rearrangement uses TRBV9 and TRBJ1-4, with 8 bases that match TRBD1. The CDR3 covers 14 residues. Trimming took 0 bases from V and 8 from J; bases not matched to a gene: 3. CDR1 and CDR2 from the germline V gene are SGDLS and YYNGEE. The chain's CDR3 is CASSVGTGREKLFF. CDR3 DNA: TGTGCCAGCAGCGTAGGGACAGGGAGGGAAAAACTGTTTTTT.

The chain joins TRBV7-2 to TRBJ2-1, with D unresolved. Germline CDR1 and CDR2: SGHTA and FQGNSA. V lost 2 bases and J 6 bases, leaving 8 bases between the germline ends. There are 13 residues in the CDR3. The CDR3 DNA sequence: TGTGCCAGCAGCTTAAGTTTCGGCAATGAGCAGTTCTTC. Protein sequence: CASSLSFGNEQFF.

The J gene is TRBJ2-3, the V gene TRBV6-1; TRBD1 matches at 7 bases. The CDR3 contains 15 residues. The trim removed 3 bases at V and 1 base at J, leaving 4 bases unmatched. In germline, CDR1 is MNHNS, CDR2 SASEGT. This CDR3 reads CASSDSGTGTDTQYF. CDR3 bases: TGTGCCAGCAGTGACTCCGGGACAGGCACAGATACGCAGTATTTT.

The chain combines TRBV10-3 with TRBJ2-5; 9 nucleotides line up with TRBD2. The CDR3 sequence is 15 residues long. Germline values: CDR1 ENHRY, CDR2 SYGVKD. With V trimmed by 6 bases and J by 1 base, 6 bases remained unmatched. The CDR3 reads CAIRGSGGPQETQYF. In DNA form, the CDR3 reads TGTGCCATCAGGGGCAGCGGGGGGCCCCAAGAGACCCAGTACTTC.

There are a few counts of this clone. V gene TRBV27 combines with J gene TRBJ1-2, with 7 bases matching TRBD1. V trimming: 6 bases; J trimming: 4 bases; junction bases outside the gene matches: 8. The CDR3 is 14 amino acids. Germline assignment: CDR1 MNHEY and CDR2 SMNVEV (reference sequence). The chain's CDR3 is CASRIWTGSYGYTF. The CDR3 nucleotides read TGTGCCAGCAGAATCTGGACAGGTTCCTATGGCTACACCTTC.

The rearrangement joins TRBV21-1 to TRBJ2-4; TRBD2, the table's D call, was not compared with the DNA. TRBV21-1 is termed a pseudogene. This CDR3 has 14 residues. The CDR3 protein is CASRGGGVRNIQYF. In nucleotides, the CDR3 is TGTGCCAGCAGGGGTGGGGGGGTACGAAACATTCAGTACTTC.

CDR3: CASSYRGPIYGYTF. CDR3 DNA sequence: TGTGCCAGCAGTTACAGGGGCCCAATTTATGGCTACACCTTC. This chain connects TRBV2 to TRBJ1-2, with 7 bases matching TRBD1. J was trimmed by 5 bases and V by 5 bases; bases with no gene match: 8. The CDR3 extends over 14 amino acids. Germline V gives CDR1 SNHLY, CDR2 FYNNEI. Supplemented by reference TRBV2 and TRBJ1-2, the full variable domain reads EPEVTQTPSHQVTQMGQEVILRCVPISNHLYFYWYRQILGQKVEFLVSFYNNEISEKSEIFDDQFSVERPDGSNFTLKIRSTKLEDSAMYFCASSYRGPIYGYTFGSGTRLTVV.

V usage is TRBV4-1 and J usage is TRBJ1-3, with D perhaps matching TRBD1 (6 bases). The CDR3 is made up of 17 amino acids. Looked up from germline, CDR1 is MGHRA and CDR2 is YSYEKL. V lost 1 base and J lost 3, with 16 bases in between. The CDR3 DNA sequence: TGCGCCAGCAGCCAAGGGAGGGGGGGCCTAGGTGGAAACACCATATATTTT. This sequence encodes CASSQGRGGLGGNTIYF.

The genes are TRBV7-6 and TRBJ2-2; 10 bases fit TRBD1. The CDR3 extends over 15 amino acids. The J segment lost 6 bases and the V segment lost 5 bases, leaving 6 bases of the junction unmatched. The germline V gene has CDR1 SGHVS and CDR2 FNYEAQ. The CDR3 nucleotides read TGTGCCAGCAGCCTCGGACAGGGGGAGGCCGGGGAGCTGTTTTTT. As protein: CASSLGQGEAGELFF.

This clone was counted between two and nine times. V and J are TRBV6-6 and TRBJ1-1; D unclear. The CDR3 spans 15 residues. The V end was cut by 5 bases, the J end by 0 bases, with 13 bases between. The germline gives CDR1 MNHNY, CDR2 SVGAGI (reference sequence). The CDR3 DNA reads as TGTGCCAGCAGTCGCATACTACGGGTGAACACTGAAGCTTTCTTT. Translation gives CASSRILRVNTEAFF.

V and J are TRBV6-6 and TRBJ1-1; D perhaps matches TRBD1 (5 bases). This CDR3 contains 15 residues. V dropped 0 bases and J dropped 1 base, with 9 bases sitting between them. Germline assignment: CDR1 MNHNY and CDR2 SVGAGI (reference sequence). For the CDR3, the DNA is TGTGCCAGCAGTTACTCGGGTCAGGGGAACACTGAAGCTTTCTTT. This sequence encodes CASSYSGQGNTEAFF.

This rearrangement joins TRBV5-8 to TRBJ1-2; possible D gene TRBD1, 5 bases. The CDR3 consists of 15 residues. CDR1 and CDR2 (germline): SGHTS, YDEGEE. V was pared by 0 bases and J by 2 bases, with 11 bases between. In nucleotides, the CDR3 is TGTGCCAGCAGCTTGGAATTTAGGGGCAACTATGGCTACACCTTC. Translation gives CASSLEFRGNYGYTF.

This clone has a single count. The V call is TRBV13, the J call TRBJ1-2, with 7 bases identical to TRBD1. The CDR3 is made up of 14 amino acids. The germline CDR1 and CDR2 sequences are PRHDT and FYEKMQ (reference sequence). J was trimmed by 2 bases and V by 4 bases; bases with no gene match: 4. The DNA of the CDR3 is TGTGCCAGCAGCTCTGGGACAGAGAACTATGGCTACACCTTC. Amino acids: CASSSGTENYGYTF.

The J gene is TRBJ2-5, the V gene TRBV5-1; the match to TRBD1 covers 9 bases. The CDR3 runs 14 residues. From germline, CDR1 is SGHRS and CDR2 YFSETQ. V was clipped by 6 bases and J by 5 bases; unmatched bases: 8. The CDR3 region is CASNQGTGLETQYF. In DNA, the CDR3 is TGCGCCAGCAACCAAGGGACAGGGCTGGAGACCCAGTACTTC.

The V gene is TRBV19, the J gene TRBJ1-5; 7 nucleotides match TRBD1. V dropped 6 bases and J dropped 3; count of bases not matched to a gene: 8. There are 15 residues in the CDR3. Germline values: CDR1 LNHDA, CDR2 SQIVND (reference sequence). CDR3 coding DNA: TGTGCCAGTAGGGGACAGCATATTTACAATCAGCCCCAGCATTTT. This translates into CASRGQHIYNQPQHF.

The chain has TRBV27 and TRBJ2-1, with 13 bases identical to TRBD2. The trim removed 5 bases at V and 4 bases at J, leaving 8 bases unmatched. CDR1 is MNHEY, CDR2 SMNVEV, per germline (reference sequence). The CDR3 runs 17 residues. This CDR3 reads CASSALTSGGAYNEQFF. The CDR3 DNA reads as TGTGCCAGCAGTGCTCTAACTAGCGGGGGGGCATACAATGAGCAGTTCTTC.

V usage is TRBV4-2 and J usage is TRBJ2-2; 14 nucleotides line up with TRBD2. The CDR3 sequence is 19 residues long. J lost 5 bases, V lost 3 bases, and 11 bases had no gene match. The V gene's germline CDR1 is LGHNA and CDR2 YNFKEQ. The CDR3 DNA sequence: TGTGCCAGCAGCCATGGTGGGACTAGCGGGGGTACTAGGACCGGGGAGCTGTTTTTT. The encoded protein is CASSHGGTSGGTRTGELFF.

The chain has TRBV7-6 and TRBJ1-2; perhaps TRBD1 as D (5 bases). Germline CDR1 reads SGHVS; CDR2 reads FNYEAQ. Trimming removed 1 base from V and 8 bases from J, with 14 bases in between. The CDR3 has 14 residues. The CDR3 sequence: CASSLVGRAEGYTF. CDR3 in DNA: TGTGCCAGCAGCTTAGTAGGCAGGGCCGAGGGCTACACCTTC.

The genes are TRBV4-1 and TRBJ1-2, with a tentative D call TRBD1 (5 bases). Germline CDR1 MGHRA, CDR2 YSYEKL. The CDR3 has 16 amino acids. The V end was cut by 3 bases, the J end by 3 bases, with 17 bases between. The CDR3 sequence is CASSQYHTGDHYGYTF. The DNA for the CDR3 is TGCGCCAGCAGCCAGTATCATACAGGAGACCACTATGGCTACACCTTC.

This clone was counted a few times. This sequence joins TRBV28 and TRBJ2-1, with TRBD2 identical over 8 bases. Per germline, CDR1 MDHEN and CDR2 SYDVKM. CDR3 length: 15 amino acids. The trim removed 7 bases at V and 8 bases at J, leaving 13 bases unmatched. CDR3 coding DNA: TGTGCCAGCACGAGCGGGGGCTCAGGCTCCCATGAGCAGTTCTTC. Amino acids: CASTSGGSGSHEQFF.

This clone was seen a few times. One end of the junction does not line up with germline, which may come from a read error. The V call is TRBV6-1, the J call TRBJ1-5; 8 bases map to TRBD1. Germline CDR1 reads MNHNS; CDR2 reads SASEGT. The CDR3 covers 16 residues. CDR3 sequence (DNA): TGTGCCTGCAGTGGCCCGGGACAGGCGGCCAACCAGCCCCAGCATTTT. Translating gives CACSGPGQAANQPQHF.

CDR3 amino acids: CASYGGESYNSPLHF. The CDR3 DNA sequence: TGTGCCAGCTATGGGGGGGAATCCTATAATTCACCCCTCCACTTT. The gene calls are TRBV2 and TRBJ1-6; weak D call: TRBD1 (5 bases). CDR3 size: 15 residues. Germline CDR1 reads SNHLY; CDR2 reads FYNNEI. Trimming pared 8 bases from V and 1 base from J, leaving 12 bases between.

This chain connects TRBV28 to TRBJ2-5; D may be TRBD1 (7 bases). The CDR3 sequence is 14 residues long. V was pared by 5 bases and J by 5 bases, with 15 bases between. Per germline, CDR1 MDHEN and CDR2 SYDVKM. CDR3: CASSKTGRLETQYF. The DNA of the CDR3 is TGTGCCAGCAGTAAGACAGGGAGGTTGGAGACCCAGTACTTC.

This chain connects TRBV5-1 to TRBJ1-1, with D perhaps matching TRBD1 (5 bases). CDR3 length equals 14 residues. V lost 0 bases, J lost 1 base, and 7 bases lay in between. The germline CDR1 and CDR2 sequences are SGHRS and YFSETQ. The CDR3 nucleotides read TGCGCCAGCAGCTTGGACAGGCAGAACACTGAAGCTTTCTTT. Residues: CASSLDRQNTEAFF.